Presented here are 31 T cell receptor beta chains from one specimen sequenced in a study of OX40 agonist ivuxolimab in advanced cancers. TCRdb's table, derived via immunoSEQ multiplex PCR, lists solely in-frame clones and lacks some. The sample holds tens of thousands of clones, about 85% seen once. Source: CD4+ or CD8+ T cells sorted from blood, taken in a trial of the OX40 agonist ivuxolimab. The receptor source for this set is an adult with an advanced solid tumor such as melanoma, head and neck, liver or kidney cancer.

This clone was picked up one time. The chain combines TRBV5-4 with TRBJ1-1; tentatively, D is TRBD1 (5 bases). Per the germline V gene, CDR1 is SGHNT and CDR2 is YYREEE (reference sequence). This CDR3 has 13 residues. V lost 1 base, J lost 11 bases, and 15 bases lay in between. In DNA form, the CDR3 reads TGTGCCAGCAGCTTGTCGGGCAGGGTGAATGCTTTCTTT. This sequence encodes CASSLSGRVNAFF.

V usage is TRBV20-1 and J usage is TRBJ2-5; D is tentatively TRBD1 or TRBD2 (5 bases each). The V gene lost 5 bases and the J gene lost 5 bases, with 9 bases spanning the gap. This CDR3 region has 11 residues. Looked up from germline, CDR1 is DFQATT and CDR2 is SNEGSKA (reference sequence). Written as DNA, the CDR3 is TGCAGTGCTTGGTGGGGGGAGACCCAGTACTTC. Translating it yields CSAWWGETQYF.

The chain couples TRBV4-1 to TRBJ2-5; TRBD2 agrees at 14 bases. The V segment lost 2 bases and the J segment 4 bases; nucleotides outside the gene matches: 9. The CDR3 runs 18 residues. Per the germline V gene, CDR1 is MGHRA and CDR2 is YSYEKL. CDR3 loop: CASSQPPGTSGGGETQYF. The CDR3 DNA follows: TGCGCCAGCAGCCAACCTCCCGGGACTAGCGGGGGCGGAGAGACCCAGTACTTC.

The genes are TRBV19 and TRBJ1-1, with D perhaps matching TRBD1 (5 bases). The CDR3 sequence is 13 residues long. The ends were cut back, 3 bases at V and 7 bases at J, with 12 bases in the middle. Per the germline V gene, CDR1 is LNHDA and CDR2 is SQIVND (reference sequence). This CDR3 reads CASSIPRQGEAFF. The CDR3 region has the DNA TGTGCCAGTAGTATCCCGAGGCAGGGTGAAGCTTTCTTT.

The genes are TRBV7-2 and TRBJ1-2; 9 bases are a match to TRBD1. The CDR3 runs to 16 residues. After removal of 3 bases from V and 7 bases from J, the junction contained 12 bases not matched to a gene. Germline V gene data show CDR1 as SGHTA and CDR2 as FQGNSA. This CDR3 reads CASSFRGTGKSSGYTF. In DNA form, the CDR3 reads TGTGCCAGCAGCTTCCGGGGGACAGGGAAGTCTTCTGGCTACACCTTC.

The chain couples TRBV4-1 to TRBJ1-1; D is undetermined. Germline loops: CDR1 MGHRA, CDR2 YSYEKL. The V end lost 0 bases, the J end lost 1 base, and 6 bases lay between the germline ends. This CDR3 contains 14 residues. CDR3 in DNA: TGCGCCAGCAGCCAAGAAAGGGCGAACACTGAAGCTTTCTTT. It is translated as CASSQERANTEAFF.

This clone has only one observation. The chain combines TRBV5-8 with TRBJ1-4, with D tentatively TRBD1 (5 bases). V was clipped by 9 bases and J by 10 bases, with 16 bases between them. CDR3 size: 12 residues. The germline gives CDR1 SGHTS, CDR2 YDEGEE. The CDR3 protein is CAIGWRGGKLFF. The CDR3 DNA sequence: TGTGCCATCGGCTGGAGGGGAGGAAAACTGTTTTTT.

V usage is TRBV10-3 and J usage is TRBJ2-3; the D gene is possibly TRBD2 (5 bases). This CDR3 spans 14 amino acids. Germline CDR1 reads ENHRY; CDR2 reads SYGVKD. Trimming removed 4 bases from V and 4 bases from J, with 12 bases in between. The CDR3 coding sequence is TGTGCCATCAGTGGCCCCGAGGGCGCAGATACGCAGTATTTT. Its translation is CAISGPEGADTQYF.

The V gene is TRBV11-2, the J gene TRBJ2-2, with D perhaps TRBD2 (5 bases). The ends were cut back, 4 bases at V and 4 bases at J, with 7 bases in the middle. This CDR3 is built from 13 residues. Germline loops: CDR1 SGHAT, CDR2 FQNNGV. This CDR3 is CASSYSVTGELFF. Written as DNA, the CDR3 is TGTGCCAGCAGCTATAGCGTCACCGGGGAGCTGTTTTTT. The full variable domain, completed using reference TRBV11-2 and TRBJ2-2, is EAGVAQSPRYKIIEKRQSVAFWCNPISGHATLYWYQQILGQGPKLLIQFQNNGVVDDSQLPKDRFSAERLKGVDSTLKIQPAKLEDSAVYLCASSYSVTGELFFGEGSRLTVL.

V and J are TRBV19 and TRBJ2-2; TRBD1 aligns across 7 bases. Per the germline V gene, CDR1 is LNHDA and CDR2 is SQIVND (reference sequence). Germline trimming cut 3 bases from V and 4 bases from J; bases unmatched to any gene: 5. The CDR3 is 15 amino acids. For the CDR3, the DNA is TGTGCCAGTAGTATCCAGACAGGGTTCACCGGGGAGCTGTTTTTT. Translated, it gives CASSIQTGFTGELFF.

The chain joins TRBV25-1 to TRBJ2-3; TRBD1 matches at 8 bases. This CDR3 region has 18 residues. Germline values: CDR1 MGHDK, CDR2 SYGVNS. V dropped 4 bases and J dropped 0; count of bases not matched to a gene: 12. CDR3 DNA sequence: TGTGCCAGCAGTGGGCTCTTCGGACAGGGTCTTAGCACAGATACGCAGTATTTT. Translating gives CASSGLFGQGLSTDTQYF.

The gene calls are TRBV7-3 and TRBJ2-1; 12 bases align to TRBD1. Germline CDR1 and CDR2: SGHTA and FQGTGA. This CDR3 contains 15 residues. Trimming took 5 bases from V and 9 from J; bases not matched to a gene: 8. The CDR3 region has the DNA TGTGCCAGCAGCGGGACAGGGGGCGCTGGGAGTGAGCAGTTCTTC. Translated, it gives CASSGTGGAGSEQFF. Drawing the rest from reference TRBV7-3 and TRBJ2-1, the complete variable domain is GAGVSQTPSNKVTEKGKYVELRCDPISGHTALYWYRQSLGQGPEFLIYFQGTGAADDSGLPNDRFFAVRPEGSVSTLKIQRTERGDSAVYLCASSGTGGAGSEQFFGPGTRLTVL.

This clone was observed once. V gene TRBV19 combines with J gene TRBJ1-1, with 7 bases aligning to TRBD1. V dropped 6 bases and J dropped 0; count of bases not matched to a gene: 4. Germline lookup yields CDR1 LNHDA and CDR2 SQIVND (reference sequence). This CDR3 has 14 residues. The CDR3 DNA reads TGTGCCAGTAGCCGGGACAGTTTGAACACTGAAGCTTTCTTT. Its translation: CASSRDSLNTEAFF.

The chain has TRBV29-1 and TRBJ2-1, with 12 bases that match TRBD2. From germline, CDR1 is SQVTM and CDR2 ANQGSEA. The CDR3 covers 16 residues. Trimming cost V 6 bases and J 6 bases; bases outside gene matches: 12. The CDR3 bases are TGCAGCGTAAATGGACTAGCGGGATCTTCAGGCAATGAGCAGTTCTTC. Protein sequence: CSVNGLAGSSGNEQFF.

The CDR3 DNA reads TGCGCCAGCAGCTTCCAACCGGGAGAGACCCAGTACTTC. Translated: CASSFQPGETQYF. The rearrangement uses TRBV5-1 and TRBJ2-5; D uncertain. CDR1 and CDR2 from the germline V gene are SGHRS and YFSETQ. Trimming left V 2 bases short and J 4 bases short, with 9 bases between. The CDR3 length is 13 residues. Complete variable domain (other parts from reference TRBV5-1 and TRBJ2-5): KAGVTQTPRYLIKTRGQQVTLSCSPISGHRSVSWYQQTPGQGLQFLFEYFSETQRNKGNFPGRFSGRQFSNSRSEMNVSTLELGDSALYLCASSFQPGETQYFGPGTRLLVL.

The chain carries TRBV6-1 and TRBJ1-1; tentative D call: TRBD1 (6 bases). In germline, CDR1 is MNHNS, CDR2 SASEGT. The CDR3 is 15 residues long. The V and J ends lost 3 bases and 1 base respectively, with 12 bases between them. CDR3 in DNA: TGTGCCAGCAGTGACTGGGGCAGGGGGAACACTGAAGCTTTCTTT. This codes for CASSDWGRGNTEAFF.

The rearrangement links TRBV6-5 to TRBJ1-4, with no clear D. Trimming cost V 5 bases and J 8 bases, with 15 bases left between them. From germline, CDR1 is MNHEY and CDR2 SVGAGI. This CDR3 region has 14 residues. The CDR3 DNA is TGTGCCAGCAGTACAGACAAGGGATGGGAAAAACTGTTTTTT. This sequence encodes CASSTDKGWEKLFF.

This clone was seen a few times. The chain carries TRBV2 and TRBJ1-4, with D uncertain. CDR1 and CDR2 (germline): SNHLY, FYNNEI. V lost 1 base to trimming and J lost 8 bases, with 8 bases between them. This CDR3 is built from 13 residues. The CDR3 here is CASSEEVGEKLFF. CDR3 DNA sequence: TGTGCCAGCAGTGAAGAAGTCGGGGAAAAACTGTTTTTT.

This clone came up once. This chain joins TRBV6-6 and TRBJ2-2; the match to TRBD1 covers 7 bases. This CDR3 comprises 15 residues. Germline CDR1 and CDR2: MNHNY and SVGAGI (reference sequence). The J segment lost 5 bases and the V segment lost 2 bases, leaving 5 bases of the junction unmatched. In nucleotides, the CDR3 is TGTGCCAGCAGTTACGACAGGGTTGGTACCGGGGAGCTGTTTTTT. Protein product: CASSYDRVGTGELFF.

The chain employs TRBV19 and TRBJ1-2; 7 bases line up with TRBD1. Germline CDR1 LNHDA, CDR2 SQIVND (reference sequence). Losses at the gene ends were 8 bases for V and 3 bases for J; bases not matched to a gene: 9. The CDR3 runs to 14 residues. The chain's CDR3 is CASAKDRNDYGYTF. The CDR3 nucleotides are TGTGCCAGTGCGAAGGACAGGAACGACTATGGCTACACCTTC.

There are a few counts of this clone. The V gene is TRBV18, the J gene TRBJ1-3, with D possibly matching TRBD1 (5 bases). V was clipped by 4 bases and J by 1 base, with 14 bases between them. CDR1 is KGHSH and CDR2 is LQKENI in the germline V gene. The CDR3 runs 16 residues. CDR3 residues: CASSLSGGASGNTIYF. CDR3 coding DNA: TGTGCCAGCTCACTGTCTGGAGGGGCGTCTGGAAACACCATATATTTT.

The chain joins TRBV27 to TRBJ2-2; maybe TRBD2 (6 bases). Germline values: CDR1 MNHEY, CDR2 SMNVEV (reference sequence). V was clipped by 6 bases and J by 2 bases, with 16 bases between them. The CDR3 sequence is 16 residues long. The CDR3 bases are TGTGCCAGCAGCAGGGTAGGAGGACTAAACACCGGGGAGCTGTTTTTT. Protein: CASSRVGGLNTGELFF.

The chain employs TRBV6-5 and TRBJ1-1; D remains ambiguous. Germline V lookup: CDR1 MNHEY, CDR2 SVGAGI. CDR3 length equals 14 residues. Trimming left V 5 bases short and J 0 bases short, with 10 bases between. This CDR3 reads CASSERRLNTEAFF. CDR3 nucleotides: TGTGCCAGCAGTGAACGCCGCTTGAACACTGAAGCTTTCTTT.

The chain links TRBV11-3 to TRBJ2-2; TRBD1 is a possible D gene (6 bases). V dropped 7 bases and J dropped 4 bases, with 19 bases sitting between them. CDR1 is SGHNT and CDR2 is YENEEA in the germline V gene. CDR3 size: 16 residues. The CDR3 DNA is TGTGCCAGCAAAACCCCAACACAGGGAAGCACCGGGGAGCTGTTTTTT. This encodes CASKTPTQGSTGELFF.

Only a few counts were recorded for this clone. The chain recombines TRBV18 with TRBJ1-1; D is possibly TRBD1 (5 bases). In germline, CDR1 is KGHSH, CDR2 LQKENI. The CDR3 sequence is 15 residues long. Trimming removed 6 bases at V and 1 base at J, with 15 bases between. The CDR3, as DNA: TGTGCCAGCTCCCGTTCGGAAAGGGGGAACACTGAAGCTTTCTTT. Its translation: CASSRSERGNTEAFF.

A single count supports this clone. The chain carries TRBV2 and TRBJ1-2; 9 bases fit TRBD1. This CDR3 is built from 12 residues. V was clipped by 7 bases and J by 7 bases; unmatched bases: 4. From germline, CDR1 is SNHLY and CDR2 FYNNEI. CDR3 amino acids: CASTGTGFGYTF. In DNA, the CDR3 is TGTGCCAGCACCGGGACAGGGTTTGGCTACACCTTC.

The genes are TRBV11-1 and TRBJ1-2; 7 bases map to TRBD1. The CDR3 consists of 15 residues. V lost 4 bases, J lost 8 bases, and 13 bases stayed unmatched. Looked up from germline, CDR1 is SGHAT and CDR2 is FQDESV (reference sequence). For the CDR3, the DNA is TGTGCCAGCAGCTCCCGACAGGGTCCTACGGGAGGCTACACCTTC. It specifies CASSSRQGPTGGYTF.

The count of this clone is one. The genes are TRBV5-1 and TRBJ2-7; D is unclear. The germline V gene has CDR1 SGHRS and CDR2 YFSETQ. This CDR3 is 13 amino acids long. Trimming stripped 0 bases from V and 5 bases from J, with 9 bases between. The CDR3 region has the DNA TGCGCCAGCAGCTTGGCACAGACGGACGAGCAGTACTTC. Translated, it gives CASSLAQTDEQYF.

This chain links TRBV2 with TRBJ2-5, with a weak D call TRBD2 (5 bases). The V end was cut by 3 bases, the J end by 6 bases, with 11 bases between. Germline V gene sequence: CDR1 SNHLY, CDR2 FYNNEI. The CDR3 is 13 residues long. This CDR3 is CASSEEVSKTQYF. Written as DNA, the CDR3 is TGTGCCAGCAGTGAGGAGGTCTCGAAGACCCAGTACTTC.

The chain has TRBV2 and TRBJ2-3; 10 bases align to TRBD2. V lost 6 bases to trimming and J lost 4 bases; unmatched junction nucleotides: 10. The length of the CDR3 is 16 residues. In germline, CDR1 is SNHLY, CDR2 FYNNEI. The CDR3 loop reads CASRPGLARGADTQYF. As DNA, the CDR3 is TGTGCCAGCAGACCGGGACTAGCGAGGGGGGCAGATACGCAGTATTTT.

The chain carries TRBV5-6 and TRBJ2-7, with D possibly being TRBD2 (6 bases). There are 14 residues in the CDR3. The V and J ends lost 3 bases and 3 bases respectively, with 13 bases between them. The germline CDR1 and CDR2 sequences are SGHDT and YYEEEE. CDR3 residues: CASSWGSSGYEQYF. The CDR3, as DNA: TGTGCCAGCAGCTGGGGTAGTAGCGGCTACGAGCAGTACTTC.